What follows is one TCR beta chain and its context. This specimen belongs to a study of T cell responses to AZD1222 COVID-19 vaccine. Some clones are missing from TCRdb's copy, which holds only in-frame ones; the method was immunoSEQ multiplex PCR. The table records around 85,000 clones, roughly 88% of them present only once. Germline CDR1 is LGHDT and CDR2 is YNNKEL (reference sequence). The CDR3 consists of 15 residues. V was pared by 6 bases and J by 0 bases, with 12 bases between. This chain uses TRBV3-1 (or the pseudogene TRBV3-2) with TRBJ2-1; tentatively, D is TRBD2 (5 bases). The receptor's source is an adult who received the AZD1222 COVID-19 vaccine. The sequenced sample was peripheral blood, obtained 28 days after the second AZD1222 dose. This CDR3 reads CASRDSLSSYNEQFF. DNA of the CDR3: TGTGCCAGCAGGGACTCCTTAAGCTCCTACAATGAGCAGTTCTTC.